The 27 T cell receptor beta chains in this list originate from one sample, sequenced in a study of cytomegalovirus exposure and HLA in healthy donors (dated by TCRdb to about 2017). The library was built by means of the immunoSEQ multiplex PCR assay. For the multiplex PCR, a mixture combining 60 forward primers for TCR Vbeta segments and 13 reverse primers for TCR Jbeta segments was used. TCRdb mirrors the immuneACCESS table, restricted to in-frame sequences. Some clones are absent from its copies; in checked studies, under half trace to an unresolved V gene, and the reason for the others is unknown. The sample contains about 170,000 clones, approximately 70% of them found a single time. Of the sample, less than 8.5% falls within the top ten clones. Sequences were obtained from PBMCs. All receptors derive from a man in his forties or fifties in good health and CMV-seropositive.

This clone turned up a few times. The chain recombines TRBV5-1 with TRBJ2-1; the match to TRBD2 covers 7 bases. There are 15 residues in the CDR3. CDR1 is SGHRS and CDR2 is YFSETQ in the germline V gene. V shed 1 base and J 4 bases; nucleotides not matched to a gene: 5. This CDR3 is CASSLLGGGYNEQFF. The CDR3 coding sequence is TGCGCCAGCAGCTTGTTGGGGGGGGGTTACAATGAGCAGTTCTTC.

This clone has a single count. The chain recombines TRBV7-2 with TRBJ2-7; 12 bases fit TRBD2. The germline CDR1 and CDR2 sequences are SGHTA and FQGNSA. V shed 4 bases, J shed 1 base, and the junction held 2 bases outside the gene matches. This CDR3 region has 15 residues. This chain's CDR3 is CASSWTSGASYEQYF. The CDR3 DNA sequence: TGTGCCAGCAGCTGGACTAGCGGGGCGTCCTACGAGCAGTACTTC.

Points on this clone: An end of the junction differs from the germline gene, which may be a read error. V and J are TRBV7-2 and TRBJ2-4; D remains unclear. The germline V gene has CDR1 SGHTA and CDR2 FQGNSA. The CDR3 is 15 amino acids. The CDR3 is CASSYGLYAKNIRYF. Written as DNA, the CDR3 is TGTGCCAGCAGCTATGGGCTTTACGCCAAAAACATTCGGTACTTC.

The chain recombines TRBV7-2 with TRBJ2-7; 9 positions agree with TRBD2. J was trimmed by 0 bases and V by 8 bases; bases with no gene match: 2. The CDR3 loop spans 13 amino acids. Germline CDR1 SGHTA, CDR2 FQGNSA. The CDR3 DNA sequence: TGTGCCAGCGGCGGGGGGGCCTCCTACGAGCAGTACTTC. This codes for CASGGGASYEQYF.

The V and J genes are TRBV5-1 and TRBJ1-2; maybe TRBD1 (6 bases). Trimming cost V 0 bases and J 6 bases, with 18 bases left between them. This CDR3 has 16 amino acids. Germline V gene lookup returns CDR1 SGHRS and CDR2 YFSETQ. The CDR3 is CASSLAVGGARDGYTF. Here the CDR3 DNA reads TGCGCCAGCAGCTTGGCCGTGGGGGGGGCGAGAGATGGCTACACCTTC.

The rearrangement uses TRBV6-6 and TRBJ2-7, with D possibly being TRBD1 (5 bases). Deletions cut 2 bases from V and 7 bases from J, with 18 bases between. Germline loops: CDR1 MNHNY, CDR2 SVGAGI (reference sequence). The CDR3 contains 15 residues. The CDR3 loop is CASSYQTDTLGEQYF. The CDR3 nucleotides read TGTGCCAGCAGTTACCAAACGGACACGTTAGGAGAGCAGTACTTC.

The V and J genes are TRBV5-1 and TRBJ2-7; D perhaps matches TRBD1 (6 bases). Trimming took 4 bases from V and 1 from J, leaving 18 bases between them. The CDR3 is 16 residues long. Germline assignment: CDR1 SGHRS and CDR2 YFSETQ. CDR3 region: CASSEEPGHPSYEQYF. The CDR3 DNA follows: TGCGCCAGCAGCGAGGAACCGGGACACCCATCCTACGAGCAGTACTTC.

This chain connects TRBV7-8 to TRBJ2-2; no clear D. V gave up 1 base and J gave up 1 base, with 4 bases separating them. Germline V gene data show CDR1 as SGHVS and CDR2 as FQNEAQ. This CDR3 is 14 amino acids long. The CDR3 spells CASSLVRNTGELFF. CDR3 coding DNA: TGTGCCAGCAGCTTAGTCAGGAACACCGGGGAGCTGTTTTTT.

In its sample, this clone was seen a few times. The rearrangement joins TRBV25-1 to TRBJ2-5; D possibly corresponds to TRBD1 (5 bases). The germline V and J ends were trimmed by 3 bases and 9 bases, with 14 bases remaining between them. Germline lookup yields CDR1 MGHDK and CDR2 SYGVNS. The CDR3 has 13 amino acids. The CDR3 reads CASSEITGQAQYF. The DNA for the CDR3 is TGTGCCAGCAGTGAGATTACAGGTCAGGCCCAGTACTTC.

This chain joins TRBV10-3 and TRBJ1-6; D ambiguous. The CDR3 has 18 residues. The V end lost 2 bases, the J end lost 3 bases, and 17 bases lay between the germline ends. Germline V gene sequence: CDR1 ENHRY, CDR2 SYGVKD. The CDR3 coding sequence is TGTGCCATCAGTGAGAAGGAGATCCTTCCTATCTATAATTCACCCCTCCACTTT. This codes for CAISEKEILPIYNSPLHF.

This sequence joins TRBV2 and TRBJ1-5, with TRBD1 matching over 7 bases. CDR1 is SNHLY and CDR2 is FYNNEI in the germline V gene. The V and J ends lost 6 bases and 4 bases, in that order; junction bases with no gene match: 6. The CDR3 runs 14 residues. Written as DNA, the CDR3 is TGTGCCAGCAGGGGGACAGCCACTAATCAGCCCCAGCATTTT. This sequence encodes CASRGTATNQPQHF.

The chain employs TRBV4-1 and TRBJ1-1; 8 bases line up with TRBD1. The trim removed 3 bases at V and 3 bases at J, leaving 12 bases unmatched. The CDR3 totals 17 residues. Germline CDR1 reads MGHRA; CDR2 reads YSYEKL. CDR3 bases: TGCGCCAGCAGCCACGACAGGGGATCCCGGGTTGACACTGAAGCTTTCTTT. Residues: CASSHDRGSRVDTEAFF.

J is TRBJ1-1 and V is TRBV2; D may be TRBD1 (5 bases). CDR3 length equals 15 residues. Germline CDR1 SNHLY, CDR2 FYNNEI. The ends were cut back, 7 bases at V and 4 bases at J, with 19 bases in the middle. As DNA, the CDR3 is TGTGCCAGCATACGGGCGCTATACGGGGGCACTGAAGCTTTCTTT. Protein sequence: CASIRALYGGTEAFF.

The sample holds a few counts of this clone. The chain employs TRBV18 and TRBJ2-7; D is ambiguous. V dropped 6 bases and J dropped 2 bases, with 8 bases sitting between them. The CDR3 spans 12 residues. The germline CDR1 and CDR2 sequences are KGHSH and LQKENI. The CDR3 loop is CASSPGAYEQYF. CDR3 coding DNA: TGTGCCAGCTCCCCCGGTGCCTACGAGCAGTACTTC.

This clone was counted a few times. At the DNA level, this CDR3 is encoded by other sequences in the same sample as well. The rearrangement links TRBV19 to TRBJ2-7, with TRBD1 as a possible D gene (6 bases). The V gene's germline CDR1 is LNHDA and CDR2 SQIVND (reference sequence). The CDR3 runs 14 residues. V lost 3 bases to trimming and J lost 1 base, with 10 bases between them. The CDR3 spells CASSIGRGSYEQYF. The CDR3 DNA follows: TGTGCCAGTAGTATCGGCAGGGGTTCCTACGAGCAGTACTTC.

J is TRBJ2-5 and V is TRBV11-2; possible D gene TRBD2, 5 bases. Germline V gene data show CDR1 as SGHAT and CDR2 as FQNNGV. The length of the CDR3 is 12 residues. V lost 5 bases and J lost 8, with 12 bases in between. The CDR3 sequence: CASSHGGHTQYF. In nucleotides, the CDR3 is TGTGCCAGCAGCCATGGAGGTCATACCCAGTACTTC.

Comment on this clone: Other DNA sequences in the same sample also yield this CDR3. This chain links TRBV7-2 with TRBJ1-1; D unresolved. Germline V gene lookup returns CDR1 SGHTA and CDR2 FQGNSA. This CDR3 has 14 amino acids. V dropped 1 base and J dropped 0 bases, with 6 bases sitting between them. The chain's CDR3 is CASSLGQMNTEAFF. The CDR3 DNA sequence: TGTGCCAGCAGCTTAGGTCAGATGAACACTGAAGCTTTCTTT.

The gene calls are TRBV11-2 and TRBJ2-7; the match to TRBD1 covers 8 bases. Looked up from germline, CDR1 is SGHAT and CDR2 is FQNNGV. The CDR3 loop spans 14 amino acids. V was clipped by 5 bases and J by 2 bases; unmatched bases: 5. The CDR3: CASSPWDRPYEQYF. CDR3 sequence (DNA): TGTGCCAGCAGCCCGTGGGACAGGCCCTACGAGCAGTACTTC.

The rearrangement uses TRBV10-3 and TRBJ2-2, with TRBD1 matching over 10 bases. This CDR3 comprises 15 residues. The germline CDR1 and CDR2 sequences are ENHRY and SYGVKD. The ends lost 4 bases at V and 5 bases at J; junction bases unmatched: 4. The CDR3 sequence: CAISATGGETGELFF. CDR3 sequence (DNA): TGTGCCATCAGTGCGACAGGGGGCGAAACCGGGGAGCTGTTTTTT.

The CDR3 coding sequence is TGCGCCAGCAGCCTTAGCGGGGGGATCACAGATACGCAGTATTTT. This sequence encodes CASSLSGGITDTQYF. The chain employs TRBV4-1 and TRBJ2-3; 10 bases map to TRBD2. The germline V gene has CDR1 MGHRA and CDR2 YSYEKL. There are 15 residues in the CDR3. After removal of 4 bases from V and 2 bases from J, the junction contained 3 bases not matched to a gene.

The chain has TRBV2 and TRBJ1-2; the D is unclear. Trimming removed 4 bases from V and 2 bases from J, with 8 bases in between. CDR3 length: 13 amino acids. The germline CDR1 and CDR2 sequences are SNHLY and FYNNEI. The CDR3 sequence is CASSVTGNYGYTF. In DNA form, the CDR3 reads TGTGCCAGCAGTGTTACGGGGAACTATGGCTACACCTTC. The variable domain in full, with the rest retrieved from reference TRBV2 and TRBJ1-2, is EPEVTQTPSHQVTQMGQEVILRCVPISNHLYFYWYRQILGQKVEFLVSFYNNEISEKSEIFDDQFSVERPDGSNFTLKIRSTKLEDSAMYFCASSVTGNYGYTFGSGTRLTVV.

The V gene is TRBV27, the J gene TRBJ1-5, with 7 nucleotides matching TRBD1. The CDR3 length is 15 residues. Germline V gene sequence: CDR1 MNHEY, CDR2 SMNVEV (reference sequence). The J segment lost 5 bases and the V segment lost 5 bases, leaving 9 bases of the junction unmatched. CDR3 sequence (DNA): TGTGCCAGCAGTCCAACTCCACAGGGGCATCAGCCCCAGCATTTT. Residues: CASSPTPQGHQPQHF.

The V gene is TRBV5-5, the J gene TRBJ1-6, with 7 bases identical to TRBD1. This CDR3 is built from 15 residues. CDR1 is SGHKS, CDR2 YYEKEE, per germline (reference sequence). V trimming: 1 base; J trimming: 9 bases; junction bases outside the gene matches: 7. The CDR3 sequence: CASSLFGRGVSPLHF. CDR3 nucleotide sequence: TGTGCCAGCAGCTTGTTTGGCAGGGGGGTTTCACCCCTCCACTTT.

This clone was recorded a few times. The V gene is TRBV7-2, the J gene TRBJ2-7, with a tentative D call TRBD2 (5 bases). This CDR3 region has 15 residues. V gave up 5 bases and J gave up 1 base, with 15 bases separating them. Germline loops: CDR1 SGHTA, CDR2 FQGNSA. The CDR3 loop is CASSPLPGSSYEQYF. CDR3 nucleotide sequence: TGTGCCAGCAGCCCCCTTCCGGGATCATCCTACGAGCAGTACTTC.

The gene calls are TRBV7-2 and TRBJ1-1; a possible D gene is TRBD1 (6 bases). With 1 base removed from V and 0 bases from J, the gap between germline ends came to 9 bases. The germline CDR1 and CDR2 sequences are SGHTA and FQGNSA. The CDR3 loop spans 15 amino acids. The CDR3 DNA follows: TGTGCCAGCAGCTTAGAGGGGGGGGTGAACACTGAAGCTTTCTTT. Encoded protein: CASSLEGGVNTEAFF.

V and J are TRBV18 and TRBJ1-2; D might be TRBD1 (6 bases). Trimming stripped 6 bases from V and 8 bases from J, with 22 bases between. This CDR3 has 15 amino acids. Germline V lookup: CDR1 KGHSH, CDR2 LQKENI. The CDR3 nucleotides read TGTGCCAGCTCCGCTCTACCGGGACAATGGGGAGGCTACACCTTC. As protein: CASSALPGQWGGYTF.

This clone came up a few times. The rearrangement links TRBV11-2 to TRBJ1-6; no reliable D call. CDR3 length equals 16 residues. The V and J ends lost 0 bases and 2 bases respectively, with 8 bases between them. Per germline, CDR1 SGHAT and CDR2 FQNNGV. For the CDR3, the DNA is TGTGCCAGCAGCTTAGATTGGCCAGCCTATAATTCACCCCTCCACTTT. It encodes CASSLDWPAYNSPLHF.